The 32 T cell receptor beta chains below all came from one sample that was sequenced in a study of beta chain features in type 1 diabetes. The sequenced template was cDNA made from the entire isolated RNA. Sequencing used immunoSEQ multiplex PCR; TCRdb keeps in-frame clones, though not all of them. Of 860,000 or so clones listed, 15% to 20% were seen once; the top ten hold about 0.025%. Sequenced material: naive CD4+ T cells from blood. Every receptor here comes from a woman between 18 and 29 years old in good health.

This clone was counted a few times. The chain combines TRBV18 with TRBJ2-1, with D unclear. The CDR3 extends over 14 amino acids. Germline V CDR1 and CDR2: KGHSH, LQKENI. Trimming took off 1 base at V and 5 bases at J, with 9 bases between the two ends. The CDR3 DNA is TGTGCCAGCTCACCACAAGGGATTAACAATGAGCAGTTCTTC. It translates to CASSPQGINNEQFF.

There are a few counts of this clone. The chain joins TRBV5-1 to TRBJ1-2, with D perhaps matching TRBD1 (5 bases). The CDR3 length is 15 residues. Germline CDR1 SGHRS, CDR2 YFSETQ. V gave up 2 bases and J gave up 0 bases, with 11 bases separating them. The CDR3 DNA is TGCGCCAGCAGCTTAGGGGACGCAGCTAACTATGGCTACACCTTC. This encodes CASSLGDAANYGYTF.

This chain uses TRBV5-5 with TRBJ1-4; possible D gene TRBD1, 6 bases. Trimming took 4 bases from V and 8 from J, leaving 15 bases between them. This CDR3 spans 14 amino acids. Germline V gene sequence: CDR1 SGHKS, CDR2 YYEKEE (reference sequence). For the CDR3, the DNA is TGTGCCAGCAGCAATGGACAGATGCGGGAAAAACTGTTTTTT. Protein product: CASSNGQMREKLFF.

The rearrangement uses TRBV4-1 and TRBJ2-7; D is undetermined. CDR3 size: 15 residues. Germline CDR1 and CDR2: MGHRA and YSYEKL. V lost 4 bases and J lost 1, with 14 bases in between. CDR3 residues: CASSRGLLWSYEQYF. CDR3 sequence (DNA): TGCGCCAGCAGCCGGGGTTTGCTGTGGTCCTACGAGCAGTACTTC.

The genes are TRBV28 and TRBJ2-1; 11 nucleotides align to TRBD2. V was pared by 6 bases and J by 15 bases, with 10 bases of the junction left unmatched. The CDR3 is made up of 13 amino acids. Germline lookup yields CDR1 MDHEN and CDR2 SYDVKM. The chain's CDR3 is CASSLRSGRAWFF. Written as DNA, the CDR3 is TGTGCCAGCAGCCTTCGTAGCGGGAGGGCCTGGTTCTTC.

In this sample, this clone turned up a few times. V usage is TRBV10-3 and J usage is TRBJ2-1; D perhaps matches TRBD1 (6 bases). Germline-derived CDR1 and CDR2 are ENHRY and SYGVKD. V shed 2 bases and J shed 2 bases, with 10 bases lying between them. The CDR3 totals 15 residues. CDR3 bases: TGTGCCATCAGTGAGCCAGCAGGGGCCTACAATGAGCAGTTCTTC. It specifies CAISEPAGAYNEQFF.

This clone was counted a few times. This chain connects TRBV18 to TRBJ1-1; tentatively, D is TRBD1 (5 bases). The ends were cut back, 3 bases at V and 5 bases at J, with 19 bases in the middle. The CDR3 consists of 16 residues. Germline CDR1 KGHSH, CDR2 LQKENI. The CDR3 region has the DNA TGTGCCAGCTCACCTCGGCAGGGTGACGGCAGGACTGAAGCTTTCTTT. It is translated as CASSPRQGDGRTEAFF.

CDR3 in amino acids: CASSWDRTYTEAFF. CDR3 DNA: TGTGCCAGCAGTTGGGACAGGACGTACACTGAAGCTTTCTTT. This chain connects TRBV27 to TRBJ1-1, with 8 bases matching TRBD1. J lost 3 bases, V lost 4 bases, and 4 bases had no gene match. The germline V gene has CDR1 MNHEY and CDR2 SMNVEV (reference sequence). This CDR3 is 14 amino acids long.

Concerning this clone itself: The same CDR3 also results from other DNA sequences found in this sample. For the CDR3, the DNA is TGCGCCAGCAGCTCGACAGGGTCTAACACCGGGGAGCTGTTTTTT. Translation gives CASSSTGSNTGELFF. The gene calls are TRBV5-1 and TRBJ2-2; 7 bases agree with TRBD1. The J segment lost 2 bases and the V segment lost 3 bases, leaving 4 bases of the junction unmatched. Germline CDR1 SGHRS, CDR2 YFSETQ. CDR3 size: 15 residues.

This clone showed up just a few times. V gene TRBV2 combines with J gene TRBJ2-7; the match to TRBD2 covers 8 bases. This CDR3 is built from 15 residues. CDR1 and CDR2 from the germline V gene are SNHLY and FYNNEI. J lost 5 bases, V lost 1 base, and 7 bases had no gene match. This CDR3 reads CASSEVRGARDEQYF. The CDR3 region has the DNA TGTGCCAGCAGTGAAGTGCGGGGGGCGCGAGACGAGCAGTACTTC. Full variable domain (outside the CDR3, taken from reference TRBV2 and TRBJ2-7): EPEVTQTPSHQVTQMGQEVILRCVPISNHLYFYWYRQILGQKVEFLVSFYNNEISEKSEIFDDQFSVERPDGSNFTLKIRSTKLEDSAMYFCASSEVRGARDEQYFGPGTRLTVT.

The genes are TRBV6-1 and TRBJ2-1; weak D call: TRBD2 (6 bases). This CDR3 comprises 16 residues. Trimming took 1 base from V and 3 from J, leaving 13 bases between them. Germline V gene sequence: CDR1 MNHNS, CDR2 SASEGT. The CDR3, as DNA: TGTGCCAGCAGTGAAGATGGGGGAGGATACTACAATGAGCAGTTCTTC. Translating it yields CASSEDGGGYYNEQFF.

The chain employs TRBV7-2 and TRBJ2-2; tentative D call: TRBD1 (6 bases). The CDR3 runs 12 residues. V was cut by 6 bases and J by 6 bases, with 8 bases left in between. Germline-derived CDR1 and CDR2 are SGHTA and FQGNSA. The DNA for the CDR3 is TGTGCCAGCAGACAGGGTCCCGGGGAGCTGTTTTTT. It specifies CASRQGPGELFF.

This clone has only a few counts. This same CDR3 is encoded by further DNA sequences in the sample. The chain combines TRBV7-2 with TRBJ1-2; 8 nucleotides match TRBD1. Looked up from germline, CDR1 is SGHTA and CDR2 is FQGNSA. The CDR3 loop spans 14 amino acids. V was clipped by 3 bases and J by 1 base; unmatched bases: 1. CDR3 nucleotide sequence: TGTGCCAGCAGCTTGGACAGGGTTAACTATGGCTACACCTTC. This translates into CASSLDRVNYGYTF.

The rearrangement links TRBV7-9 to TRBJ1-4; D unresolved. This CDR3 has 16 amino acids. CDR1 SEHNR and CDR2 FQNEAQ come from the germline V gene (reference sequence). The V gene lost 2 bases and the J gene lost 4 bases, with 14 bases spanning the gap. The CDR3 DNA reads as TGTGCCAGCAGCTTACGGAGGGTCCAAAGTAATGAAAAACTGTTTTTT. This encodes CASSLRRVQSNEKLFF.

This clone was picked up a small number of times. The chain joins TRBV2 to TRBJ2-2, with unresolved D. V lost 3 bases to trimming and J lost 6 bases, with 11 bases between them. The CDR3 is 14 amino acids. Per the germline V gene, CDR1 is SNHLY and CDR2 is FYNNEI. CDR3 coding DNA: TGTGCCAGCAGTGAGATAGGGTTTGCCGGGGAGCTGTTTTTT. Translating it yields CASSEIGFAGELFF. The full variable domain, its missing parts supplied by reference TRBV2 and TRBJ2-2, is EPEVTQTPSHQVTQMGQEVILRCVPISNHLYFYWYRQILGQKVEFLVSFYNNEISEKSEIFDDQFSVERPDGSNFTLKIRSTKLEDSAMYFCASSEIGFAGELFFGEGSRLTVL.

The chain links TRBV5-5 to TRBJ1-1; D might be TRBD1 (6 bases). Germline CDR1 is SGHKS and CDR2 is YYEKEE (reference sequence). V lost 2 bases and J lost 4, with 12 bases in between. The CDR3 spans 14 residues. The CDR3 protein is CASSFTGAGTEAFF. CDR3 coding DNA: TGTGCCAGCAGCTTCACGGGGGCTGGCACTGAAGCTTTCTTT.

This clone appeared a few times. The chain uses TRBV6-1 and TRBJ2-4; possibly TRBD2 for D (5 bases). Germline CDR1 reads MNHNS; CDR2 reads SASEGT. The CDR3 extends over 13 amino acids. Trimming removed 7 bases at V and 2 bases at J, with 9 bases between. CDR3 sequence: CASTGSTKNIQYF. CDR3 sequence (DNA): TGTGCCAGCACGGGGAGCACCAAAAACATTCAGTACTTC.

This clone was seen only a few times. The chain recombines TRBV5-1 with TRBJ1-1; a weak D match, TRBD1 (6 bases). Germline V lookup: CDR1 SGHRS, CDR2 YFSETQ. The length of the CDR3 is 15 residues. Trimming removed 7 bases at V and 1 base at J, with 17 bases between. CDR3 bases: TGCGCCAGCGGCAATGGGGGGCAGAGGAACACTGAAGCTTTCTTT. The encoded protein is CASGNGGQRNTEAFF.

The table lists this clone with a few counts. The chain couples TRBV7-2 to TRBJ2-5, with 12 bases aligning to TRBD2. Germline V CDR1 and CDR2: SGHTA, FQGNSA. CDR3 length: 17 residues. The V gene end was trimmed by 5 bases and the J gene end by 5 bases; junction bases not matched to a gene: 12. This chain's CDR3 is CASSPHGLAGFGETQYF. In DNA form, the CDR3 reads TGTGCCAGCAGCCCCCATGGACTAGCGGGATTTGGGGAGACCCAGTACTTC.

This clone has only a few counts. The genes are TRBV4-3 and TRBJ2-2; a possible D gene is TRBD2 (6 bases). This CDR3 comprises 16 residues. Germline V lookup: CDR1 LGHNA, CDR2 YSLEER. The germline V and J ends were trimmed by 4 bases and 3 bases, with 15 bases remaining between them. DNA of the CDR3: TGCGCCAGCAGCCGGAGGGCCAGTGGGGACACCGGGGAGCTGTTTTTT. Its translation is CASSRRASGDTGELFF.

The sample holds a few counts of this clone. This chain links TRBV13 with TRBJ2-3; 7 nucleotides agree with TRBD1. The V gene's germline CDR1 is PRHDT and CDR2 FYEKMQ (reference sequence). The CDR3 spans 14 residues. Germline trimming cut 5 bases from V and 4 bases from J; bases unmatched to any gene: 6. CDR3 protein: CASSQKTGADTQYF. Written as DNA, the CDR3 is TGTGCCAGCAGCCAAAAAACAGGGGCAGATACGCAGTATTTT.

This clone was detected a few times. The chain joins TRBV2 to TRBJ1-1; TRBD1 matches at 8 bases. The CDR3 has 15 residues. CDR1 SNHLY and CDR2 FYNNEI come from the germline V gene. Unmatched junction bases numbered 6, after V lost 5 bases and J lost 1 base. The chain's CDR3 is CASSRDRPTNTEAFF. CDR3 bases: TGTGCCAGCAGTAGGGACAGGCCCACGAACACTGAAGCTTTCTTT.

Comment on this clone: One end of the junction does not line up with germline, which may come from a read error. The chain couples TRBV11-2 to TRBJ2-1; 8 bases are shared with TRBD1. CDR1 and CDR2 from the germline V gene are SGHAT and FQNNGV. The CDR3 consists of 12 residues. In DNA, the CDR3 is TGTGCCAGCAGCGAACGGACAGGGTTTAAGCTCTTC. This translates into CASSERTGFKLF.

This clone was seen only a few times. The chain combines TRBV28 with TRBJ1-1; 12 positions agree with TRBD1. This CDR3 has 15 amino acids. Trimming removed 3 bases from V and 6 bases from J; junction bases left unmatched: 5. Germline CDR1 reads MDHEN; CDR2 reads SYDVKM. The CDR3 spells CASSLGTGGVAEAFF. The CDR3 DNA is TGTGCCAGCAGTTTGGGGACAGGGGGCGTCGCTGAAGCTTTCTTT.

The chain carries TRBV12-5 and TRBJ2-3; D assignment may be TRBD1 or TRBD2 (5 bases each). V was cut by 8 bases and J by 1 base, with 7 bases left in between. Germline loops: CDR1 LGHNT, CDR2 FRNRAP. The CDR3 spans 12 residues. As DNA, the CDR3 is TGTGCTAGTTGGGACCGCACAGATACGCAGTATTTT. This codes for CASWDRTDTQYF. Using reference TRBV12-5 and TRBJ2-3 for the parts outside the CDR3, the full variable domain is DARVTQTPRHKVTEMGQEVTMRCQPILGHNTVFWYRQTMMQGLELLAYFRNRAPLDDSGMPKDRFSAEMPDATLATLKIQPSEPRDSAVYFCASWDRTDTQYFGPGTRLTVL.

In its sample, this clone was seen a few times. The chain joins TRBV7-8 to TRBJ2-7; D might be TRBD2 (5 bases). The CDR3 has 16 residues. Germline-derived CDR1 and CDR2 are SGHVS and FQNEAQ. Trimming cost V 3 bases and J 1 base, with 16 bases left between them. Here the CDR3 reads CASSFRSQSGSYEQYF. Written as DNA, the CDR3 is TGTGCCAGCAGCTTTCGCTCCCAAAGCGGTTCCTACGAGCAGTACTTC.

In its sample, this clone was seen a few times. V usage is TRBV10-3 and J usage is TRBJ2-4, with 8 bases lining up with TRBD2. The V gene end was trimmed by 8 bases and the J gene end by 8 bases; junction bases not matched to a gene: 11. Germline V gives CDR1 ENHRY, CDR2 SYGVKD. This CDR3 region has 14 residues. The DNA of the CDR3 is TGTGCCATCTCATGGGCGGGGGGCGTCGACATTCAGTACTTC. It encodes CAISWAGGVDIQYF.

The CDR3 region has the DNA TGTGCCAGCAGCTTACCGGGACAGGGGCCACTGGGCGGGGAGCTGTTTTTT. Translated, it gives CASSLPGQGPLGGELFF. This sequence joins TRBV7-2 and TRBJ2-2; 10 nucleotides match TRBD1. CDR3 length equals 17 residues. Germline V gives CDR1 SGHTA, CDR2 FQGNSA. The V gene end was trimmed by 2 bases and the J gene end by 7 bases; junction bases not matched to a gene: 10.

A few counts support this clone. The V gene is TRBV19, the J gene TRBJ2-6; 8 bases match TRBD1. Germline CDR1 is LNHDA and CDR2 is SQIVND (reference sequence). With 6 bases clipped from V and 1 base from J, the junction kept 11 bases outside the gene matches. This CDR3 contains 18 residues. This CDR3 reads CASRKSGTGISGANVLTF. Written as DNA, the CDR3 is TGTGCCAGTAGAAAATCCGGGACAGGAATATCTGGGGCCAACGTCCTGACTTTC.

The genes are TRBV27 and TRBJ1-2, with D possibly matching TRBD1 (5 bases). CDR3 length equals 13 residues. V was cut by 6 bases and J by 2 bases, with 10 bases left in between. Germline V gene sequence: CDR1 MNHEY, CDR2 SMNVEV (reference sequence). The CDR3 nucleotides are TGTGCCAGCAGCCCCGGGGGAAACTATGGCTACACCTTC. It specifies CASSPGGNYGYTF.

The chain uses TRBV6-5 and TRBJ2-3; D is unresolved. The CDR3 runs 10 residues. Per the germline V gene, CDR1 is MNHEY and CDR2 is SVGAGI. V lost 8 bases and J 6 bases, leaving 6 bases between the germline ends. CDR3 loop: CASGSDTQYF. The CDR3 DNA sequence: TGTGCCAGCGGTTCGGATACGCAGTATTTT.

The chain carries TRBV7-8 and TRBJ1-5; 8 nucleotides agree with TRBD1. V lost 4 bases and J lost 4; bases outside the gene matches: 0. CDR1 and CDR2 from the germline V gene are SGHVS and FQNEAQ. The CDR3 runs to 13 residues. The CDR3 DNA sequence: TGTGCCAGCAGCTGGGACAGGAATCAGCCCCAGCATTTT. It specifies CASSWDRNQPQHF.